This T cell receptor (beta chain) stems from a study of CD8 T cells in ankylosing spondylitis. Making the TCR beta libraries involved quantitative 5'-RACE with molecular barcodes. MiXCR was run by TCRdb on the 5' RACE reads, yielding one entry per CDR3 protein. The repertoire includes some 270,000 distinct CDR3 sequences, 18% of them detected once, and about a third sits in the top ten. Trimming removed 2 bases from V and 9 bases from J; junction bases left unmatched: 10. CDR3 length equals 16 residues. The source is a male donor with ankylosing spondylitis or in good health (not recorded which). This chain joins TRBV12-3 or TRBV12-4 and TRBJ2-1; TRBD2 aligns across 10 bases. The sequenced sample was blood, either unsorted or a sorted T cell fraction (not recorded which). This chain's CDR3 is CASSLSSASGSPEQFF. The CDR3 DNA follows: TGTGCCAGCAGTTTAAGTTCGGCTAGCGGGAGCCCTGAGCAGTTCTTC.